These 18 T cell receptor beta chains came from one sample sequenced in a study of tumor-infiltrating lymphocytes in oesophageal squamous cell carcinoma. TCRdb reprocessed the PCR reads with MiXCR, giving one entry per CDR3 protein. Here the sample spans under 8,000 distinct CDR3 sequences, 14% to 15% being singletons. The sample comprised esophageal tumor tissue. Receptors were obtained from a male donor with esophageal squamous cell carcinoma.

This clonotype was seen a few times. The chain is built from TRBV20-1 and TRBJ2-1, with D tentatively TRBD2 (6 bases). V dropped 6 bases and J dropped 3 bases, with 15 bases sitting between them. The germline V gene has CDR1 DFQATT and CDR2 SNEGSKA (reference sequence). This CDR3 contains 14 residues. CDR3 region: CSAPTGGSYNEQFF. DNA of the CDR3: TGCAGTGCGCCCACCGGGGGTAGCTACAATGAGCAGTTCTTC.

This clonotype was detected many times. This chain joins TRBV19 and TRBJ2-1, with D possibly TRBD2 on 5 matching bases. V dropped 5 bases and J dropped 10 bases, with 15 bases sitting between them. The germline V gene has CDR1 LNHDA and CDR2 SQIVND (reference sequence). The CDR3 extends over 13 amino acids. The DNA of the CDR3 is TGTGCCAGTAGTCCCCGGACTTCTGGCGAGCAGTTCTTC. This codes for CASSPRTSGEQFF.

About this clonotype: The conserved phenylalanine or tryptophan normally closing the CDR3 is absent here, so this likely arose from a read error. The DNA is left out, because the CDR3 cannot be placed on it with certainty; the CDR3 is given as TCRdb lists it. The V call is TRBV11-1, the J call TRBJ2-5; no DNA check was done on the table's D call, TRBD1. The CDR3 has 16 amino acids, counting both end residues. The germline gives CDR1 SGHAT, CDR2 FQDESV (reference sequence). CDR3 in amino acids: CASSPDRPRYGYTFGS.

This clonotype has only a few counts. The rearrangement links TRBV9 to TRBJ2-5; D is uncertain. The germline V gene encodes CDR1 SGDLS and CDR2 YYNGEE. The CDR3 length is 13 residues. V lost 2 bases and J 5 bases, leaving 10 bases between the germline ends. CDR3 DNA sequence: TGTGCCAGCAGCGTCAACGGGTTCGAGACCCAGTACTTC. Residues: CASSVNGFETQYF.

This clonotype was seen repeatedly, ten times or more. Being one base from a much bigger clone, this may be a read error. The gene calls are TRBV10-2 and TRBJ2-7; no reliable D call. The CDR3 runs 13 residues. V was trimmed by 2 bases and J by 7 bases, leaving 12 bases between them. CDR1 is WSHSY, CDR2 SAAADI, per germline. The CDR3 loop reads CASSELEYNEQYF. The DNA for the CDR3 is TGCGCCAGCAGTGAGCTCGAGTACAATGAGCAGTACTTC.

For this clonotype: A much larger clone sits a single nucleotide away, making a read error possible. V and J are TRBV19 and TRBJ2-6; D not certain. This CDR3 has 15 residues. The germline V gene has CDR1 LNHDA and CDR2 SQIVND (reference sequence). The CDR3 reads CASSIIGSGVNVLTF. CDR3 coding DNA: TGTGCCAGTAGTATCATAGGTTCTGGGGTCAACGTCCTGACTTTC.

By share, this clonotype ranks as medium-sized. This chain links TRBV12-5 with TRBJ1-1; D remains ambiguous. From germline, CDR1 is LGHNT and CDR2 FRNRAP. Trimming cost V 3 bases and J 10 bases, with 12 bases left between them. The CDR3 covers 12 residues. The CDR3 here is CASGFLGSLAFF. The CDR3 coding sequence is TGTGCTAGTGGTTTTCTTGGGTCACTAGCTTTCTTT.

This clonotype was seen ten or more times. With a much larger clone just one base away, this may be a read error. The V call is TRBV28, the J call TRBJ2-5; D possibly corresponds to TRBD2 (6 bases). This CDR3 contains 14 residues. Germline CDR1 is MDHEN and CDR2 is SYDVKM. The V gene lost 4 bases and the J gene lost 11 bases, with 20 bases spanning the gap. The CDR3 DNA is TGTGCCAGCAGTTCTCCGGGGGAAGCCAATGAGCAGTACTTC. Its protein is CASSSPGEANEQYF.

By proportion, this clonotype is medium-sized. CDR3 in amino acids: CASSDSRWDRSLGEQFF. The CDR3, as DNA: TGTGCCAGCAGTGATAGTCGGTGGGACAGGTCGTTGGGTGAGCAGTTCTTC. The chain uses TRBV25-1 and TRBJ2-1; 8 bases line up with TRBD1. J lost 9 bases, V lost 3 bases, and 16 bases had no gene match. Germline CDR1 MGHDK, CDR2 SYGVNS. This CDR3 is built from 17 residues.

The chain has TRBV6-1 and TRBJ2-5; a possible D gene is TRBD2 (5 bases). Per the germline V gene, CDR1 is MNHNS and CDR2 is SASEGT. The CDR3 loop spans 15 amino acids. The V and J ends lost 5 bases and 5 bases respectively, with 18 bases between them. The CDR3 region has the DNA TGTGCCAGCAGTCCAAGTGCGGGCCGCCTGGAGACCCAGTACTTC. Amino acids: CASSPSAGRLETQYF.

Ten or more counts support this clonotype. V is TRBV14 and J is TRBJ2-2; TRBD2 matches at 9 bases. The J segment lost 5 bases and the V segment lost 0 bases, leaving 10 bases of the junction unmatched. The CDR3 is 18 residues long. The germline V gene encodes CDR1 SGHDN and CDR2 FVKESK. Written as DNA, the CDR3 is TGTGCCAGCAGCCAAGATATCGTCCTAGCGGGGAAGACCGGGGAGCTGTTTTTT. This encodes CASSQDIVLAGKTGELFF.

The chain joins TRBV4-3 to TRBJ2-2, with a possible D match to TRBD2 (5 bases). There are 21 residues in the CDR3. CDR1 LGHNA and CDR2 YSLEER come from the germline V gene. The V gene lost 4 bases and the J gene lost 2 bases, with 29 bases spanning the gap. In DNA, the CDR3 is TGCGCCAGCAGCCCAAGCCGGGTACGCGGGCCCTTACGCGATAACACCGGGGAGCTGTTTTTT. Amino acid sequence: CASSPSRVRGPLRDNTGELFF.

This clonotype rates as medium-sized. This sequence joins TRBV6-2 or TRBV6-3 and TRBJ2-3; no firm D call. This CDR3 is built from 15 residues. Per germline, CDR1 MNHEY and CDR2 SVGEGT. The V and J ends lost 2 bases and 2 bases respectively, with 11 bases between them. The CDR3 protein is CASSYQLSPTDTQYF. Written as DNA, the CDR3 is TGTGCCAGCAGTTACCAACTGTCCCCCACAGATACGCAGTATTTT.

In this sample, this clonotype turned up a few times. Here the CDR3 reads CANRGGMSETQYF. The CDR3 coding sequence is TGCGCCAACCGGGGGGGGATGAGTGAGACCCAGTACTTC. This chain connects TRBV4-1 to TRBJ2-5; TRBD2 matches at 8 bases. This CDR3 comprises 13 residues. Germline V gene lookup returns CDR1 MGHRA and CDR2 YSYEKL. V trimming: 10 bases; J trimming: 5 bases; junction bases outside the gene matches: 9.

Concerning this clonotype: Without the conserved terminal phenylalanine or tryptophan, this CDR3 likely stems from a read error. No DNA is shown, since the ends of the CDR3 on it are uncertain; the CDR3 is the one TCRdb lists. The V call is TRBV12-3 or TRBV12-4, the J call TRBJ2-7; the table's TRBD1 call for D was not verified on the DNA. Both ends counted, the CDR3 spans 16 residues. The CDR3 loop reads CASSPWTGGYGYTFGS.

Of note for this clonotype: It may be a read error: a sequence one base away is much more abundant. V and J are TRBV11-1 and TRBJ2-3; maybe TRBD1 (5 bases). The DNA end is a closer match to TRBJ2-1, so the J assignment may be wrong. Germline V gives CDR1 SGHAT, CDR2 FQDESV (reference sequence). The CDR3 sequence is 11 residues long. The CDR3 protein is CASKGPYEQFF. In DNA form, the CDR3 reads TGTGCCAGCAAGGGGCCCTACGAGCAGTTCTTC.

This clonotype is medium-sized by share. The V call is TRBV12-3 or TRBV12-4, the J call TRBJ1-4; D unclear. This CDR3 has 12 amino acids. V was clipped by 3 bases and J by 7 bases, with 6 bases between them. CDR3 sequence: CASSLVAEKLFF. The CDR3, as DNA: TGTGCCAGCAGTTTGGTCGCTGAAAAACTGTTTTTT.

By share of the sample, this clonotype is medium-sized. The rearrangement joins TRBV7-2 to TRBJ2-1; 14 nucleotides match TRBD2. This CDR3 is 17 amino acids long. From germline, CDR1 is SGHTA and CDR2 FQGNSA. V trimming: 6 bases; J trimming: 0 bases; junction bases outside the gene matches: 4. The CDR3 region is CASRAGTSGSSYNEQFF. The CDR3 DNA reads as TGTGCCAGCAGGGCCGGGACTAGCGGGAGCTCCTACAATGAGCAGTTCTTC.